The following is a T cell receptor (beta chain) sequence with its context. Antigen: not known. The germline V gene encodes CDR1 SGHRS and CDR2 YFSETQ. V shed 0 bases and J shed 0 bases, with 6 bases lying between them. The CDR3 sequence is 14 residues long. Assay: immunoSEQ multiplex PCR; the TCRdb copy retains only in-frame clones and omits some. The table records 140,000 or so clones, roughly 92% of them present only once. This sample was included in a study of T cell responses to AZD1222 COVID-19 vaccine. Findings of the study overall: Reports indicate that nearly half of spike-specific TCRs are directed at unmutated variant regions. Seropositivity was recorded at baseline in only a handful of AZD1222 recipients.

Sample: peripheral blood, taken on day 0 of AZD1222 vaccination. This sequence was found in an adult in good health. The rearrangement uses TRBV5-1 and TRBJ2-5; unclear D gene. This chain's CDR3 is CASSLERNQETQYF. The CDR3, as DNA: TGCGCCAGCAGCTTGGAGAGGAACCAAGAGACCCAGTACTTC.